The 4 T cell receptor beta chains listed next were all sequenced from one sample in a study of blood T cell repertoires in COVID-19. TCRdb keeps only in-frame clones here, not all; method: immunoSEQ multiplex PCR. The data show under 350,000 clones, with approximately 86% seen just once and around 4.2% held by the top ten. Input material: PBMCs or T cells enriched from blood (not recorded which). All receptors derive from a woman aged 40 to 55 with acute COVID-19.

CDR3 sequence: CAISESIGGATHQPQHF. DNA for the CDR3: TGTGCCATCAGTGAGTCAATCGGAGGTGCTACTCATCAGCCCCAGCATTTT. The V call is TRBV10-3, the J call TRBJ1-5; no definite D call. Germline CDR1 and CDR2: ENHRY and SYGVKD. The CDR3 spans 17 residues. Deletions cut 0 bases from V and 5 bases from J, with 17 bases between.

This clone has at least ten counts. The rearrangement joins TRBV10-1 to TRBJ2-1, with D maybe TRBD1 (7 bases). The ends were cut back, 7 bases at V and 2 bases at J, with 18 bases in the middle. Looked up from germline, CDR1 is WNHNN and CDR2 is SYGVQD (reference sequence). The CDR3 runs 16 residues. The CDR3 bases are TGCGCCAGCATCAGGGGGGCCGGATCTCCCTACAATGAGCAGTTCTTC. Translated, it gives CASIRGAGSPYNEQFF.

The rearrangement links TRBV5-1 to TRBJ2-2; no definite D call. Germline CDR1 is SGHRS and CDR2 is YFSETQ. Trimming cost V 0 bases and J 1 base, with 10 bases left between them. The CDR3 covers 16 residues. The CDR3 is CASSLAVRRNTGELFF. The CDR3 coding sequence is TGCGCCAGCAGCTTGGCCGTGAGGCGGAACACCGGGGAGCTGTTTTTT.

J is TRBJ2-1 and V is TRBV6-5; no firm D call. The CDR3 loop spans 15 amino acids. Germline V CDR1 and CDR2: MNHEY, SVGAGI. The ends were cut back, 5 bases at V and 1 base at J, with 12 bases in the middle. The CDR3 DNA sequence: TGTGCCAGCAGTCCCCGAGAGGCTTCCTACAATGAGCAGTTCTTC. This gives the protein CASSPREASYNEQFF.